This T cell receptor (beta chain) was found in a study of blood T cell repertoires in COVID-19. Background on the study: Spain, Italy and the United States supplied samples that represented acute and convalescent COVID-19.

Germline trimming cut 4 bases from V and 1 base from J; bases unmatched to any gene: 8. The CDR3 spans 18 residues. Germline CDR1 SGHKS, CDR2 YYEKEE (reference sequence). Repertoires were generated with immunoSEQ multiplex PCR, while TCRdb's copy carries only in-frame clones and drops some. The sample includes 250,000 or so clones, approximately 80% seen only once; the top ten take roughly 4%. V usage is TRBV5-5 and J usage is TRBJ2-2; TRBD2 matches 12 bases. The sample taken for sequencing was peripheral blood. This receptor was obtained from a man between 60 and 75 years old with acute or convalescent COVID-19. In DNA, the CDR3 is TGTGCCAGCAGCCCTATTCCGACTAGCGGGGGGAACACCGGGGAGCTGTTTTTT. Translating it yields CASSPIPTSGGNTGELFF. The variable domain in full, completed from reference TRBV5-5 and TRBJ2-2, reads DAGVTQSPTHLIKTRGQQVTLRCSPISGHKSVSWYQQVLGQGPQFIFQYYEKEERGRGNFPDRFSARQFPNYSSELNVNALLLGDSALYLCASSPIPTSGGNTGELFFGEGSRLTVL.